This entry describes one TCR beta chain. This entry is derived from a study of blood T cell repertoires in COVID-19. Study details: Samples of COVID-19 (acute and convalescent) were obtained from the United States, Italy and Spain.

Original methodology: The assay estimated nucleated cells by amplifying reference gene primers. Profiling relied on immunoSEQ multiplex PCR, and the TCRdb table lists in-frame clones only, not all of them. For V, J and clone size, that table is used; D and trimming come from the DNA. Of around 120,000 clones in the sample, roughly 79% were seen once. Between the trimmed V and J ends, which lost 9 bases and 2 bases, there was a span of 19 bases. The germline V gene has CDR1 LNHDA and CDR2 SQIVND (reference sequence). CDR3 size: 15 residues. The chain couples TRBV19 to TRBJ1-1; no definite D call. The receptor comes from a human donor in a cohort sampled during active COVID-19. The sequencing sample was made of peripheral blood. CDR3 amino acids: CASPEGDEGNTEAFF. The CDR3 DNA reads as TGTGCCAGCCCCGAAGGAGACGAGGGTAACACTGAAGCTTTCTTT.